The rows below give T cell receptor beta chains drawn from one sample of a study of blood T cell repertoires in COVID-19. This table comes from immunoSEQ multiplex PCR, and its TCRdb copy is limited to in-frame clones, with some not included. The sample shows about 210,000 clones, about 85% of them seen only once. Sequencing input: peripheral blood. The receptors derive from a woman of 80 years or more with acute or convalescent COVID-19. Both conserved end residues are trimmed from each CDR3.

J gene | V gene | CDR3 protein
TRBJ2-7 | TRBV27 | ASSQGTSGPRYEQY
TRBJ2-5 | TRBV18 | ASSPGRGQETQY
TRBJ2-5 | TRBV10-1 | ASSESSQETQY
TRBJ2-1 | TRBV5-1 | ASSLNPNRNEQF
TRBJ1-1 | TRBV18 | ASSLRTGYAEAF
TRBJ1-2 | TRBV9 | ASSADRGVYGYT
TRBJ2-3 | TRBV5-1 | ASSLIGFEADTQY
TRBJ1-3 | TRBV7-2 | ASSSSGSSGNTIY
TRBJ2-5 | TRBV5-4 | ASSPGQETQY
TRBJ2-7 | TRBV18 | ASSPTTGPNYEQY
TRBJ2-1 | TRBV30 | AWSVRGRYNEQF
TRBJ1-5 | TRBV6-2/TRBV6-3 | ASSSMTGLNQPQH
TRBJ1-1 | TRBV7-3 | ASSPTGLPNTEAF
TRBJ2-7 | TRBV19 | ASARTLTYEQY
TRBJ2-7 | TRBV5-1 | ASSLTPTAGVYEQY
TRBJ1-2 | TRBV5-6 | ASRGQPGEGYT
TRBJ2-7 | TRBV5-5 | ASSLDQGAPSYEQY
TRBJ2-2 | TRBV28 | ASSSPSFPSGSIGELF
TRBJ1-6 | TRBV2 | ASSESSRYNSPLH
TRBJ2-1 | TRBV5-1 | ASSYLRSGTGAYNEQF
TRBJ2-3 | TRBV9 | ASSVSVTYTDTQY
TRBJ2-1 | TRBV6-5 | ASNPGQSSYNEQF
TRBJ1-2 | TRBV25-1 | ASSEYNMGSDHT
TRBJ2-5 | TRBV19 | ASSINPTQETQY
TRBJ2-7 | TRBV5-1 | ASSLQVVDEQY
TRBJ2-1 | TRBV6-2/TRBV6-3 | ASSYSPPSGIYNEQF
TRBJ2-7 | TRBV3-1/TRBV3-2 | ASSQSSQGLYEQY
TRBJ1-1 | TRBV18 | ASSRGQGVTEAF
TRBJ1-5 | TRBV5-1 | ASSFEPGLPVH
TRBJ1-2 | TRBV28 | ASIGEERWGELGYT
TRBJ1-5 | TRBV28 | ASTVTNQPQH
TRBJ1-1 | TRBV5-1 | ASSLAAGQGYTEAF
TRBJ2-5 | TRBV5-1 | ASSLAAVQETQY
TRBJ2-4 | TRBV5-4 | ASSIAGGPEDIQY
TRBJ1-5 | TRBV30 | AWSVRLWEGSNQPQH
TRBJ1-2 | TRBV27 | ASRNNFRGLYGYT
TRBJ1-2 | TRBV29-1 | SVEDSHSGYGYT
TRBJ1-5 | TRBV27 | ASSLVRDQPQH
TRBJ2-7 | TRBV14 | ASSRGQGAFRQY
TRBJ1-5 | TRBV2 | ASSNYNAQH
TRBJ2-2 | TRBV5-1 | ASSLTGAGELF
TRBJ2-5 | TRBV9 | ASSVGLAGGQETQY
TRBJ1-4 | TRBV7-2 | ASSLRMGGTEKLF
TRBJ2-7 | TRBV7-6 | ASSRGPGTVAPYEQY
TRBJ2-5 | TRBV29-1 | SAPTRGGETQY
TRBJ1-1 | TRBV18 | ASQPGQTHTEAF
TRBJ1-4 | TRBV11-2 | ASSLGGREGEKLF
TRBJ2-1 | TRBV7-2 | ASSVSGTPNNEQF
TRBJ1-5 | TRBV4-2 | ASSQGPNQPQH
TRBJ1-5 | TRBV7-2 | ASSLPGNQPQH
TRBJ1-4 | TRBV27 | ASSLGARPNEKLF
TRBJ1-5 | TRBV6-5 | ASSRDRGRLAQH
TRBJ2-7 | TRBV5-1 | ASSNGGTGLYEQY
TRBJ1-1 | TRBV27 | ASSPNGINTEAF
TRBJ2-7 | TRBV6-5 | ASSYSGTGGPYEQY